This TCR beta chain was recovered during a study of PD-L1 blockade in urothelial cancer. The V gene lost 0 bases and the J gene lost 0 bases, with 8 bases spanning the gap. Germline V lookup: CDR1 SGHNT, CDR2 YYREEE (reference sequence). The CDR3 loop spans 15 amino acids. Assay used: immunoSEQ multiplex PCR; TCRdb lists only in-frame clones, some missing. Among about 43,000 clones, 88% were seen once, and the ten largest hold 13% to 15%. The TCR sequence derives from a woman aged 55-70 years with urothelial cancer. This sequence joins TRBV5-4 and TRBJ2-3, with D perhaps TRBD2 (5 bases). The sample in question was PBMCs, obtained around atezolizumab (anti-PD-L1) treatment. CDR3 residues: CASSLVGGSTDTQYF. The CDR3 DNA reads TGTGCCAGCAGCTTGGTAGGCGGGAGCACAGATACGCAGTATTTT.